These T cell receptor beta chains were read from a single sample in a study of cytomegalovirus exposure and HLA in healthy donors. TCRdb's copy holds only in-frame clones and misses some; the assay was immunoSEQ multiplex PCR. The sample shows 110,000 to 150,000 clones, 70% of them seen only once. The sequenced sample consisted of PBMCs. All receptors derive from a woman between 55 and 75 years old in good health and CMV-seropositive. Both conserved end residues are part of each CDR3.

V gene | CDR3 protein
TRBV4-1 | CASSQDPGGGYTF
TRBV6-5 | CASSRGGPMGSPLHF
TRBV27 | CASSSGSRGAFF
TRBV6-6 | CASRGTDQPQHF
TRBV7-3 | CASSLGGELNTEAFF
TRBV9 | CASSVGGGGQETQYF
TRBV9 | CASSATGTPSYGYTF
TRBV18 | CASSPTSGSGFSYNEQFF
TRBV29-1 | CSVEGNREANEQFF
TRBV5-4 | CASSLTGGTEAFF
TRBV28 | CASSSSGTSGTEQYF
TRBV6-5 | CASSRGRADYGYTF
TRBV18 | CASSPDRGSLVTQYF
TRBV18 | CASSPQGQETQYF
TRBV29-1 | CSVEIAGGEQYF
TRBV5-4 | CASSRTSGYYNEQFF
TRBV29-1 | CSVPIGGQGSGYTF
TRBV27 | CASRETVSNEKLFF
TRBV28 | CASSSSRLRNYGYTF
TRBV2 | CASLHEVRLAGEETQYF
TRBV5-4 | CASSLELAGVNEQYF
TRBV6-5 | CASSEEGLAGPQHF
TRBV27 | CASSSGQGAYGYTF
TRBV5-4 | CASSLDSGNYGYTF
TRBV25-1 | CASTFIAGGLEETQYF
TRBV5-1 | CASSLIQGINTEAFF
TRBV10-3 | CAISESWDKYTDTQYF
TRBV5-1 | CASSLAGPGDEQYF
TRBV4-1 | CASSQADRGNQPQHF
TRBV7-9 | CASSPGTGDPQQYF
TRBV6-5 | CASSPVGQGMYGYTF
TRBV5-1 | CASSPDIANYGYTF
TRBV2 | CASSETGLAYNEQFF
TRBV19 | CASSIGGSGSPAYNEQFF
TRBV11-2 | CASSLGETSGKSEQFF
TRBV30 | CAWSVLGEQFF
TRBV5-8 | CASSLDVAGSLNEQFF
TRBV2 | CASSPQGVKEKLFF
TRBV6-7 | CASSYLYPSGSSGDTF
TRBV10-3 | CAARDRDSYEQYF
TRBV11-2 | CASSHGIGQGKETQYF
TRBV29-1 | CSVADIYGYTF
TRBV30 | CAWSTGYGYTF
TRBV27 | CASSSRQGETTNEKLFF
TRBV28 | CASLRRASYEQYF
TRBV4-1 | CASSQVQLISPQHF
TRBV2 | CAIVRGGETQYF
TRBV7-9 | CASSSSSGWGAMIRQFF
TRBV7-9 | CASSLSGGPNEKLFF
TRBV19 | CASSKGQGNQPQHF
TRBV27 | CATRLHSGSSYNEQFF
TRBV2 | CASTSGRAAKNIQYF